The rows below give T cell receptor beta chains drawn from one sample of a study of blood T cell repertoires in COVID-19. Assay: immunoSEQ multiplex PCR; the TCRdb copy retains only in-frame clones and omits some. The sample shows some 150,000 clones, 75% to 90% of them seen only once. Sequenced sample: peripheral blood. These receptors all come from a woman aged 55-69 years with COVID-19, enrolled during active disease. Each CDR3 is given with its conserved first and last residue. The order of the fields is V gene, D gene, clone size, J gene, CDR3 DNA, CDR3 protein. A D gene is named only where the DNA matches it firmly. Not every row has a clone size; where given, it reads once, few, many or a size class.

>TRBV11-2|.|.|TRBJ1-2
TGTGCCAGCAGCTTAGTTGGGTTTTTGGGGAGTAACTATGGCTACACCTTC
CASSLVGFLGSNYGYTF
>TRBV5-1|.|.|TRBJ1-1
TGCGCCAGCAGCTCGGGACAAACCATGAACACTGAAGCTTTCTTT
CASSSGQTMNTEAFF
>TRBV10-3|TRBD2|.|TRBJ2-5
TGTGCCATCAGTGATCGTGGAGCGGGGGTACAAGAGACCCAGTACTTC
CAISDRGAGVQETQYF
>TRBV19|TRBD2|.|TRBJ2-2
TGTGCCAGTAGACTAGCGGGAATAAACACCGGGGAGCTGTTTTTT
CASRLAGINTGELFF
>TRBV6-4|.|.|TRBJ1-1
TGTGCCAGCAGCCGAGATAGAGATAGCGACACTGAAGCTTTCTTT
CASSRDRDSDTEAFF
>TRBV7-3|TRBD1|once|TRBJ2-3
TGTGCCAGCAGCTTAGGTCGAGGGGGCGCCGCGTCAGATACGCAGTATTTT
CASSLGRGGAASDTQYF
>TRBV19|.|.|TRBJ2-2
TGTGCCAGTAGTATTTTTAGCCCAAGTGTCCTGAACACCGGGGAGCTGTTTTTT
CASSIFSPSVLNTGELFF
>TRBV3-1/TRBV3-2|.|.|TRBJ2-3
TGTGCCAGCAGGCGAACAGATACGCAGTATTTT
CASRRTDTQYF
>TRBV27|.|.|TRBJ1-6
TGTGCCAGCAGTATTACAGGGATGCGCGGTTCACCCCTCCACTTT
CASSITGMRGSPLHF
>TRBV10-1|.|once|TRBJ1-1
TGCGCCAGCAGTGGGCAGGGCGGTGAAGCTTTCTTT
CASSGQGGEAFF
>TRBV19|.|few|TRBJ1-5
TGTGCCAGTATAGGTCATGGGGTGACAGATAATCAGCCCCAGCATTTT
CASIGHGVTDNQPQHF
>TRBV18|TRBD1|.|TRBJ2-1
TGTGCCAGCTCACTTTCGGGACAGGGGGGCTACAATGAGCAGTTCTTC
CASSLSGQGGYNEQFF
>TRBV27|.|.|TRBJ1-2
TGTGCCAGCAGTTTAACCTTCGGGTACTATGGCTACACCTTC
CASSLTFGYYGYTF
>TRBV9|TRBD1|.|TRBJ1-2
TGTGCCAGCAGCGCCTTGGGACAGGCCAACTATGGCTACACCTTC
CASSALGQANYGYTF
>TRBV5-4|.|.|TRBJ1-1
TGTGCCAGCAGCTTTTTCCGGACAGTGGGGGCTGAAGCTTTCTTT
CASSFFRTVGAEAFF
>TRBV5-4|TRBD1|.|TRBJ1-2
TGTGCCAGCAGCTTATTACAGGGGGCTGGCAATGGCTACACCTTC
CASSLLQGAGNGYTF
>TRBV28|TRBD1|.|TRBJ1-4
TGTGCCAGCAGTCAAGCACCGGGACAGACTAATGAAAAACTGTTTTTT
CASSQAPGQTNEKLFF
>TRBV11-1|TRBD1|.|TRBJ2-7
TGTGCCAGCAGCCCGAGAACCGGGACAGGGCTCTACGAGCAGTACTTC
CASSPRTGTGLYEQYF
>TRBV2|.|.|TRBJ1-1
TGTGCCAGCAGTTCGGACAGAAGGTTGCTAACTGAAGCTTTCTTT
CASSSDRRLLTEAFF
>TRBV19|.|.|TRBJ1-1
TGTGCCAGTAGTATTATGGCCCATGAAGCTTTCTTT
CASSIMAHEAFF
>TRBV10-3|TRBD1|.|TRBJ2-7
TGTGCCATCCAGGGGGTCTCGTACGAGCAGTACTTC
CAIQGVSYEQYF
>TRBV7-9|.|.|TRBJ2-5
TGTGCCAGCAGCTTAGACGAGAGGTGGAGGGGCCAAGAGACCCAGTACTTC
CASSLDERWRGQETQYF
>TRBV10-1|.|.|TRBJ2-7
TGCGCCAGCAGTGAGTCTGGCCTGACCTACGAGCAGTACTTC
CASSESGLTYEQYF
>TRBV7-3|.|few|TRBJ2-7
TGTGCCAGCAGCCCCCAATTGGGCTCCGAGCAGTACTTC
CASSPQLGSEQYF
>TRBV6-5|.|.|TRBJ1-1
TGTGCCAGCAGTCTGGCCCGGAACACTGAAGCTTTCTTT
CASSLARNTEAFF
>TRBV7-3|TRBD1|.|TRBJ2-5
TGTGCCAGCAGCCCAACAGGGGCCCAAGAGACCCAGTACTTC
CASSPTGAQETQYF
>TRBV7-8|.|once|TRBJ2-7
TGTGCCAGCAGCTACAAGATCTACGAGCAGTACTTC
CASSYKIYEQYF
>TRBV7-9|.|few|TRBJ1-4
TGTGCCAGCAGCCGGGTACAGGGTGGAGAAAAACTGTTTTTT
CASSRVQGGEKLFF
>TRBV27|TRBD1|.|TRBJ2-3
TGTGCCAGCAGTTTCACAGGGGAAACCACAGATACGCAGTATTTT
CASSFTGETTDTQYF
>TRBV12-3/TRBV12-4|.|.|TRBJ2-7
TGTGCCAGCAGTCACTCCTACGAGCAGTACTTC
CASSHSYEQYF
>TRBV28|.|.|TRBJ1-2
TGTGCCAGCACAGCAGAGACAGGCTACACCTTC
CASTAETGYTF
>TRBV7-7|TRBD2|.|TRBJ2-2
TGTGCTAGCAGCTTAGAGGAAGCGGGACTAGGCGGGAACACCGGGGAGCTGTTTTTT
CASSLEEAGLGGNTGELFF
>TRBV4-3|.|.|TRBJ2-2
TGCGCCAGCAGCCAAGGACTTCCGAACACCGGGGAGCTGTTTTTT
CASSQGLPNTGELFF
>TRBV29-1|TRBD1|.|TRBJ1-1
TGCAGCGTTGCACGACAGGGAACGGCTGAAGCTTTCTTT
CSVARQGTAEAFF
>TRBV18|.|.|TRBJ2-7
TGTGCCAGCTCACCACTGGGGCCTCAATCCATGTCCTACGAGCAGTACTTC
CASSPLGPQSMSYEQYF
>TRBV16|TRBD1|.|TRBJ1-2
TGTGCCAGCAGCCAAATGAGAGATAACAGGGGGCGTTATGGCTACACCTTC
CASSQMRDNRGRYGYTF
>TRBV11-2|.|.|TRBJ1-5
TGTGCCAGCAGCTTAGAAGGGGTAGGGGCGAATCAGCCCCAGCATTTT
CASSLEGVGANQPQHF
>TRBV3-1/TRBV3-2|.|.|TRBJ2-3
TGTGCCAGCAGCCAAGAGTTGCAGGATACGCAGTATTTT
CASSQELQDTQYF
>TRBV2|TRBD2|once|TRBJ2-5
TGTGCCAGCAAGACTAGCGGCCAAGAGACCCAGTACTTC
CASKTSGQETQYF
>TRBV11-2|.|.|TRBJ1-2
TGTGCCAGCAGCCTCCAATCGACCGAGGTTGGCTACACCTTC
CASSLQSTEVGYTF